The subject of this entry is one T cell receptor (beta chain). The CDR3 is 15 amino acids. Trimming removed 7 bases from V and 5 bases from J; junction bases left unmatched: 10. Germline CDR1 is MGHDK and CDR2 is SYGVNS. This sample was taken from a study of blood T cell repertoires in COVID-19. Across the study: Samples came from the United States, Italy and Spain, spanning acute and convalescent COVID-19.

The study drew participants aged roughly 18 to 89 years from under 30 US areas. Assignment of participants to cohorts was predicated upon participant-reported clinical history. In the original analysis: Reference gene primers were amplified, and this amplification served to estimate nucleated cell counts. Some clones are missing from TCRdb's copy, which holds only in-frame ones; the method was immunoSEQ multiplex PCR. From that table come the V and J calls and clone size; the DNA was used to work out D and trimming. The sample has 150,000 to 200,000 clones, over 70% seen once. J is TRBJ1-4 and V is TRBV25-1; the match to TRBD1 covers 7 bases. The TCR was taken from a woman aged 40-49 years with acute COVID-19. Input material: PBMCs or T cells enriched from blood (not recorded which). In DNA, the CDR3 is TGTGCCAGCAACCAGGGGGATACCGCGAATGAAAAACTGTTTTTT. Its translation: CASNQGDTANEKLFF.